This T cell receptor beta chain was captured in a study of a mutant IDH1 vaccine in newly diagnosed glioma. At the level of the study: Once 4-6 weeks had passed after radiotherapy alone, vaccination started, or it started with temozolomide cycles. Most patients had radiochemotherapy with temozolomide before enrollment; others had one alone.

For this clone: What it binds is not known.

Method: immunoSEQ multiplex PCR; TCRdb's copy keeps in-frame clones and lacks some. The table records around 50,000 clones, about four fifths of them present only once. Per the germline V gene, CDR1 is GTSNPN and CDR2 is SVGIG (reference sequence). Trimming cost V 4 bases and J 5 bases; bases outside gene matches: 10. This CDR3 is built from 14 residues. The time point is: week 47, end of study. Doses consisted of 300 ug of mutant IDH1 20-mer peptide each, paired with topical imiquimod. Patients had eight vaccinations, in weeks 1, 3, 5, 7, 11, 15, 19 and 23. Sequences were derived from PBMCs, sampled from a glioma patient whose treatment included an IDH1 peptide vaccine. The sequence was collected from a woman aged 30 to 39 with glioma. Some clones in this sample may be carry-over from other donors' samples. The genes are TRBV30 and TRBJ1-1; 7 nucleotides align to TRBD1. CDR3 in DNA: TGTGCCTGGACTAACCTCAGGGGGAGGACTGAAGCTTTCTTT. Amino acids: CAWTNLRGRTEAFF. Full variable domain (outside the CDR3, taken from reference TRBV30 and TRBJ1-1): SQTIHQWPATLVQPVGSPLSLECTVEGTSNPNLYWYRQAAGRGLQLLFYSVGIGQISSEVPQNLSASRPQDRQFILSSKKLLLSDSGFYLCAWTNLRGRTEAFFGQGTRLTVV.